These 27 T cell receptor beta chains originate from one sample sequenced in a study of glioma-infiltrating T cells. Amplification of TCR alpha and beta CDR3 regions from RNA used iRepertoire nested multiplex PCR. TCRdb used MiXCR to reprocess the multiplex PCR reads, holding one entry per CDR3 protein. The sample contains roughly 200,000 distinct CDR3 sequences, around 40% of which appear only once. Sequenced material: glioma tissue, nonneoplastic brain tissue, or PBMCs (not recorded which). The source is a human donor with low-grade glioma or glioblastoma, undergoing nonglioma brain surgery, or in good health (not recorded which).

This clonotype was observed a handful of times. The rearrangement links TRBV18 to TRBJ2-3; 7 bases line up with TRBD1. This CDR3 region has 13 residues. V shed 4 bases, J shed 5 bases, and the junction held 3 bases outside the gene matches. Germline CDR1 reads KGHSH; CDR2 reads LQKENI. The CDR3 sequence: CASSQGAKDTQYF. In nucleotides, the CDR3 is TGTGCCAGCTCACAGGGGGCTAAAGATACGCAGTATTTT.

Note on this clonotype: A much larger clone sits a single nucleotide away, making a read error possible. CDR3 DNA sequence: TGTGCCAGCCGGGGACAGTGGAACACTGAAGCTTTCTTT. Protein: CASRGQWNTEAFF. The chain links TRBV7-2 to TRBJ1-1, with 7 bases that match TRBD1. The CDR3 has 13 amino acids. From germline, CDR1 is SGHTA and CDR2 FQGNSA. Trimming took 8 bases from V and 1 from J; bases not matched to a gene: 4.

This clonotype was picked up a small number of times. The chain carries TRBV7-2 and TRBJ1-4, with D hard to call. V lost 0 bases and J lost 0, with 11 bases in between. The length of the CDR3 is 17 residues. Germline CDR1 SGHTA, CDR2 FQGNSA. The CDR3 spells CASSLAGICATNEKLFF. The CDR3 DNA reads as TGTGCCAGCAGCTTAGCAGGGATTTGTGCAACTAATGAAAAACTGTTTTTT.

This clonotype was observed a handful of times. For the CDR3, the DNA is TGTGCCAGTAGTATAGTAAGCTCCTACAATGAGCAGTTCTTC. Residues: CASSIVSSYNEQFF. The chain is built from TRBV19 and TRBJ2-1; no clear D. The CDR3 runs to 14 residues. Trimming shortened V by 1 base and J by 0 bases, and 4 bases separated the two germline ends. Germline CDR1 reads LNHDA; CDR2 reads SQIVND (reference sequence).

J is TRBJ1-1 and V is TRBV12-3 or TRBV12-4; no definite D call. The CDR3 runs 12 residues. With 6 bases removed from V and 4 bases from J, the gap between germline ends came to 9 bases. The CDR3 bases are TGTGCCAGCAGCAGGACGGTCACTGAAGCTTTCTTT. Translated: CASSRTVTEAFF.

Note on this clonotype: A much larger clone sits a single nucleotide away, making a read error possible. The DNA of the CDR3 is TGCAGTGCTAGCTTTGGAGGGAGCCGCTACGAGCAGTACTTC. The encoded protein is CSASFGGSRYEQYF. The rearrangement joins TRBV20-1 to TRBJ2-7; perhaps TRBD2 as D (6 bases). Between the trimmed V and J ends, which lost 3 bases and 3 bases, there was a span of 15 bases. CDR1 and CDR2 (germline): DFQATT, SNEGSKA (reference sequence). CDR3 size: 14 residues.

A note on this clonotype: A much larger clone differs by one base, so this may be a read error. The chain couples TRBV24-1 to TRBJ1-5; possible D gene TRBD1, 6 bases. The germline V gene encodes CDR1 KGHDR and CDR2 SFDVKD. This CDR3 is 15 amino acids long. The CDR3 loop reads CATSDRGQSNQTQHF. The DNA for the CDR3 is TGTGCCACCAGTGATCGAGGACAGAGCAATCAGACCCAGCATTTT.

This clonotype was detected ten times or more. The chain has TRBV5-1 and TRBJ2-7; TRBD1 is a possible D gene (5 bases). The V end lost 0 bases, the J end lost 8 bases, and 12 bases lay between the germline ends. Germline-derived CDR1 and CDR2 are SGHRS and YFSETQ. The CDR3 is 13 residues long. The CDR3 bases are TGCGCCAGCAGCTTGGAGGTAGGGGATAAGCAGTACTTC. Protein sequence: CASSLEVGDKQYF.

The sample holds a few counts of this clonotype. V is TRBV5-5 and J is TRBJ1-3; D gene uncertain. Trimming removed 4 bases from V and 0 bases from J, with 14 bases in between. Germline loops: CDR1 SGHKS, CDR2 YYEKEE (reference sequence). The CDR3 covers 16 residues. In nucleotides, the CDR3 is TGTGCCAGCAGCGTAGACTTGGGAGGCTCTGGAAACACCATATATTTT. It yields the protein CASSVDLGGSGNTIYF.

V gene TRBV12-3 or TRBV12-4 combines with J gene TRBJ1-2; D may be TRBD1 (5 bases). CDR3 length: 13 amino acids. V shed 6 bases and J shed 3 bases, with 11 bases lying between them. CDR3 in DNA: TGTGCCAGCAGCCTCGACAGATACTATGGCTACACCTTC. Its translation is CASSLDRYYGYTF.

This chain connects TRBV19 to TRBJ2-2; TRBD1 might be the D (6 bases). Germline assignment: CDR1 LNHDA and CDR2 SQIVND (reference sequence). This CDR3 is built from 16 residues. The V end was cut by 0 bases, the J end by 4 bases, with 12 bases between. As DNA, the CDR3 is TGTGCCAGTAGTATAGATGGGACACCTAGCACCGGGGAGCTGTTTTTT. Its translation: CASSIDGTPSTGELFF. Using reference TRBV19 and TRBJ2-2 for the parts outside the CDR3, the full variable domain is DGGITQSPKYLFRKEGQNVTLSCEQNLNHDAMYWYRQDPGQGLRLIYYSQIVNDFQKGDIAEGYSVSREKKESFPLTVTSAQKNPTAFYLCASSIDGTPSTGELFFGEGSRLTVL.

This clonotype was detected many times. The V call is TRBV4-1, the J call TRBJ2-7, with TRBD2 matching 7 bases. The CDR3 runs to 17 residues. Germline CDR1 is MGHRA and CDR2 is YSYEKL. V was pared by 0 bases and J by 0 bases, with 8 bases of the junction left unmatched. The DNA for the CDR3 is TGCGCCAGCAGCCAAGAGGGGGAGGGTGTAAGCTCCTACGAGCAGTACTTC. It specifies CASSQEGEGVSSYEQYF.

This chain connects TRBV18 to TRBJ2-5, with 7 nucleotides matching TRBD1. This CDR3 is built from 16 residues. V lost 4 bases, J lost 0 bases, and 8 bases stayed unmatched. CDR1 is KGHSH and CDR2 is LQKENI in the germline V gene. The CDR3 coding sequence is TGTGCCAGCTCACAGGGGGCTATCGCAGACCAAGAGACCCAGTACTTC. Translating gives CASSQGAIADQETQYF.

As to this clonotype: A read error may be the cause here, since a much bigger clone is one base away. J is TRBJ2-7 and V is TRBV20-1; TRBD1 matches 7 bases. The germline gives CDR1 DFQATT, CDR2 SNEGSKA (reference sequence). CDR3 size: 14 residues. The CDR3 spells CTAAGTEMLYEQYF. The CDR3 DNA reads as TGCACTGCTGCCGGGACAGAGATGCTCTACGAGCAGTACTTC.

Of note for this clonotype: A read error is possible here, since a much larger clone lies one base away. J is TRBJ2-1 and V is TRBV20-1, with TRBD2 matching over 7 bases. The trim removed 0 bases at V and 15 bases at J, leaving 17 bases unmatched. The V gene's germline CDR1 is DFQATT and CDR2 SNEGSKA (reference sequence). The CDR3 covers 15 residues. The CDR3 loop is CSARDRVGGLDYLFF. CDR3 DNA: TGCAGTGCTAGAGATCGGGTGGGAGGGCTGGATTACCTGTTCTTC.

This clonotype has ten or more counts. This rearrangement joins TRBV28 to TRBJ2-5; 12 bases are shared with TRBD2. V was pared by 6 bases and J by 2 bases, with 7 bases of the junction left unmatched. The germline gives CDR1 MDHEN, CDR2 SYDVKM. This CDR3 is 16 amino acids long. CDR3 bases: TGTGCCAGCAGACATCGGACTAGCGGGATTCAAGAGACCCAGTACTTC. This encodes CASRHRTSGIQETQYF.

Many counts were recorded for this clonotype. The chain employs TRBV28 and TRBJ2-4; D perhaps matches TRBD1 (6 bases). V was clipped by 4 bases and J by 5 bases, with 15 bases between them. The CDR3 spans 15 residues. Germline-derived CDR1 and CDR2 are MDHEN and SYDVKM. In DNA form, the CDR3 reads TGTGCCAGCAGTTCAATACAGGGAGTCCAAAACATTCAGTACTTC. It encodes CASSSIQGVQNIQYF.

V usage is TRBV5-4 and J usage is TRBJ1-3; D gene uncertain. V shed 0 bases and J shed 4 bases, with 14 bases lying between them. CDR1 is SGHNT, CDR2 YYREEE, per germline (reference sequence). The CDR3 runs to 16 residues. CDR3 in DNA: TGTGCCAGCAGCTTGGGAGTCCCCGTAGCCGGAAACACCATATATTTT. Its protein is CASSLGVPVAGNTIYF.

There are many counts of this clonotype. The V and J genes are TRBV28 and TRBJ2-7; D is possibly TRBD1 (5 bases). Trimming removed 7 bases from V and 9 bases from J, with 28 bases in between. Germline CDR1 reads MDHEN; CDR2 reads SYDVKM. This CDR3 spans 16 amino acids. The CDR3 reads CASTPLDRRIPLVQYF. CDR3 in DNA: TGTGCCAGCACACCGCTTGACAGACGAATCCCACTTGTGCAGTACTTC.

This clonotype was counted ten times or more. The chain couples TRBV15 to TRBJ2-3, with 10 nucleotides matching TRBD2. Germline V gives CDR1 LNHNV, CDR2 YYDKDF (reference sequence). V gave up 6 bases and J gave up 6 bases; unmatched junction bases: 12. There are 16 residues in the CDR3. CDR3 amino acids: CATRTRLAGEVDTQYF. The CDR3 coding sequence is TGTGCCACCAGAACAAGGCTAGCGGGAGAGGTTGATACGCAGTATTTT.

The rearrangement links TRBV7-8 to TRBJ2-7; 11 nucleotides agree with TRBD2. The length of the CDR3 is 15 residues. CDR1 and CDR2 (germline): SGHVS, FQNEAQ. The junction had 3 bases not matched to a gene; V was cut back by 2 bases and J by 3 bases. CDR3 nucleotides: TGTGCCAGCAGCTTACAGGGACTAGCGGACTACGAGCAGTACTTC. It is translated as CASSLQGLADYEQYF.

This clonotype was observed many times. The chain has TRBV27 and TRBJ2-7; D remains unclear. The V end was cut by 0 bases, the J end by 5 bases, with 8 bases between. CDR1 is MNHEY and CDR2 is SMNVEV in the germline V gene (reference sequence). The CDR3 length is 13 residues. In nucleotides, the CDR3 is TGTGCCAGCAGTTTATCGATGGACCACGAGCAGTACTTC. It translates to CASSLSMDHEQYF.

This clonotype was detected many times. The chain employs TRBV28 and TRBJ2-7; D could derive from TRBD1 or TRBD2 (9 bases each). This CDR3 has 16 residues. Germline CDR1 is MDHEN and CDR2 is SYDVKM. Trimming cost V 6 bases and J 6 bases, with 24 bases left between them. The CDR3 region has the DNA TGTGCCAGCAGGCGGGGGGGCGGGACAGGGATGACCGAGCAGTACTTC. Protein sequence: CASRRGGGTGMTEQYF.

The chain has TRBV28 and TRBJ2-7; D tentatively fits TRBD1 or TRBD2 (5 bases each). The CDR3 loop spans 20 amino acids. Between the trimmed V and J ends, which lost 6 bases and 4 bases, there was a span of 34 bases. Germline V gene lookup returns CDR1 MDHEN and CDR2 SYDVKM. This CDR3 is CASSLGPTAATFALAYEQYF. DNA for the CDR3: TGTGCCAGCAGCCTCGGGCCGACAGCGGCCACGTTTGCCTTAGCGTACGAGCAGTACTTC.

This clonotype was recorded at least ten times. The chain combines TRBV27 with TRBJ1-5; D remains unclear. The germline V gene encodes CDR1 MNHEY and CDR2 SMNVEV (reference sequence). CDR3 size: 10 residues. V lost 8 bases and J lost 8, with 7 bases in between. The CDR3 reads CASGFKPQHF. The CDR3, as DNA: TGTGCCAGCGGCTTTAAGCCCCAGCATTTT.

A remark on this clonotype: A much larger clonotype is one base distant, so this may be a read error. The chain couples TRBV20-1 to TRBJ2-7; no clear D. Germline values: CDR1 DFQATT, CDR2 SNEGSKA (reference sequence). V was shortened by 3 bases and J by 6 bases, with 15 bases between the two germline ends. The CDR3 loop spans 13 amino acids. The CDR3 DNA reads TGCAGTGCTAGGACCCTGGCGGTCGGCGAGCAGTACTTC. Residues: CSARTLAVGEQYF.

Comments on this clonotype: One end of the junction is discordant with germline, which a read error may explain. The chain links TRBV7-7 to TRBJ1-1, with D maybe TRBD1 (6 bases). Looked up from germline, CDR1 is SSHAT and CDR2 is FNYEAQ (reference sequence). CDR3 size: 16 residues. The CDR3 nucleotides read TGCGCCAGCAGCCCTCCGAACAGGGACATGAAAACTGAAGCTTTCTTT. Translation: CASSPPNRDMKTEAFF. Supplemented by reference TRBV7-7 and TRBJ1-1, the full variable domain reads GAGVSQSPRYKVTKRGQDVTLRCDPISSHATLYWYQQALGQGPEFLTYFNYEAQPDKSGLPSDRFSAERPEGSISTLTIQRTEQRDSAMYRCASSPPNRDMKTEAFFGQGTRLTVV.